These T cell receptor beta chains were read from a single sample in a study of cytomegalovirus exposure and HLA in healthy donors. Assay used: immunoSEQ multiplex PCR; TCRdb lists only in-frame clones, some missing. This sample has 77,000 or so clones; roughly 88% occur once, and the top ten carry 18%. Sequenced: PBMCs. The receptor source for this set is a man between 70 and 80 years old in good health and CMV-seropositive. Both conserved end residues are part of each CDR3. A D gene is named only where the DNA matches it firmly. Clone size is stated in some rows and not others, as once, few, many or a class when expanded.

DNA,CDR3,J,size,D,V
TGTGCCTGGAGTGGAGGTTGGAGCGGGAGTCCCCTCGAGCAGTACTTC,CAWSGGWSGSPLEQYF,TRBJ2-7,-,TRBD2,TRBV30
TGTGCCAGCGCAGGAGGGGTAACGGAGACCCAGTACTTC,CASAGGVTETQYF,TRBJ2-5,-,-,TRBV28
TGCGCCAGCAGCTCCAGGGTGGATAATGAAAAACTGTTTTTT,CASSSRVDNEKLFF,TRBJ1-4,-,-,TRBV5-1
TGCGCCAGCAGCGGAGAAGCTACTGTGCAGTACTTC,CASSGEATVQYF,TRBJ2-7,-,-,TRBV5-1
TGTGCCAGCAGCCGCAGGGCCACGGGACTAGCGGGGGGAGGCACAGATACGCAGTATTTT,CASSRRATGLAGGGTDTQYF,TRBJ2-3,few,TRBD2,TRBV13
TGCAGTGCTAACAGGGGTGACGAGCAGTACTTC,CSANRGDEQYF,TRBJ2-7,-,TRBD1,TRBV20-1
TGTGCCAGCAGCTTCAGGGAGGGTACGCAGTATTTT,CASSFREGTQYF,TRBJ2-3,once,TRBD2,TRBV7-3
TGTGCCACCAGCAGGAGGGGCGGGGGATCGAATGAGCAGTTCTTC,CATSRRGGGSNEQFF,TRBJ2-1,few,TRBD2,TRBV15
TGTGCCAGCAGCCCAGGGCGTCTAGCGGGGGCGGAGACCCAGTACTTC,CASSPGRLAGAETQYF,TRBJ2-5,-,TRBD2,TRBV7-6
TGTGCCAGCAGCTTAGGTTTACAGGGGGATGAAAAACTGTTTTTT,CASSLGLQGDEKLFF,TRBJ1-4,few,TRBD1,TRBV11-2
TGTGCCAGCAGACAAAGTGGTGAAAAACTGTTTTTT,CASRQSGEKLFF,TRBJ1-4,few,-,TRBV6-1
TGTGCCAGCTCACCAACGCAGTCAAATCAGCCCCAGCATTTT,CASSPTQSNQPQHF,TRBJ1-5,-,-,TRBV18
TGCGCCAGCAGCTTGGGAGTGATGGAGACCCAGTACTTC,CASSLGVMETQYF,TRBJ2-5,once,-,TRBV5-1
TGTGCCAGCGGCCCCCCCCCTGCTTTCTTT,CASGPPPAFF,TRBJ1-1,-,-,TRBV28
TGTGCCAGCAGTTCCCAAGGGGGGGCAGGGCTTTACGGCTACACCTTC,CASSSQGGAGLYGYTF,TRBJ1-2,-,-,TRBV2
TGTGCCAGCAGCTTAGGGGTTCTGGGGACAGGGTTCGACTACGAGCAGTACTTC,CASSLGVLGTGFDYEQYF,TRBJ2-7,-,TRBD1,TRBV7-9
TGTGCTAGTGGCCCGGGGCAGGGGATGGGAAACACCATATATTTT,CASGPGQGMGNTIYF,TRBJ1-3,-,-,TRBV12-5
TGTGCCACCAAGACAGGGATCGAAGAGACCCAGTACTTC,CATKTGIEETQYF,TRBJ2-5,-,TRBD1,TRBV6-1
TGTGCCAGCAGCCCGCGGACAGGGGGCGGGGAGACCCAGTACTTC,CASSPRTGGGETQYF,TRBJ2-5,-,TRBD1,TRBV9
TGTGCCAGTAGGGGTGGGGGGGGAGATACGCAGTATTTT,CASRGGGGDTQYF,TRBJ2-3,-,TRBD2,TRBV7-8
TGTGCCAGCAGCTTCGGGGAGGCCAATCAGCCCCAGCATTTT,CASSFGEANQPQHF,TRBJ1-5,-,-,TRBV7-9
TGTGCCAGCAGTGGAGCGACAGTTGCCGATGAGCAGTTCTTC,CASSGATVADEQFF,TRBJ2-1,-,-,TRBV2
TGTGCCAGCAGTGAAGCAACGAGCGGGAAATATGAGCAGTTCTTC,CASSEATSGKYEQFF,TRBJ2-1,-,TRBD2,TRBV6-1
TGCGCCAGCAGCTTGGCTACTACCTATAATTCACCCCTCCACTTT,CASSLATTYNSPLHF,TRBJ1-6,-,-,TRBV5-1
TGTGCCATCAGCGGGACAGACAATCAGCCCCAGCATTTT,CAISGTDNQPQHF,TRBJ1-5,-,TRBD1,TRBV10-3
TGTGCCAGCAGTGAAGCCCGGGGAGGGCAAAATACGCAGTATTTT,CASSEARGGQNTQYF,TRBJ2-3,-,TRBD2,TRBV2
TGTGCCAGCAGTTACCGACTCCTTTACGAGCAGTACTTC,CASSYRLLYEQYF,TRBJ2-7,-,-,TRBV6-5
TGTGCCAGCAGCCCTACCGGGACAGGGGGCGCAGGCGCTGAAGCTTTCTTT,CASSPTGTGGAGAEAFF,TRBJ1-1,-,TRBD1,TRBV7-3
TGTGCCAGCAGACTAGGAGCGGTTTCCACAGATACGCAGTATTTT,CASRLGAVSTDTQYF,TRBJ2-3,once,-,TRBV2